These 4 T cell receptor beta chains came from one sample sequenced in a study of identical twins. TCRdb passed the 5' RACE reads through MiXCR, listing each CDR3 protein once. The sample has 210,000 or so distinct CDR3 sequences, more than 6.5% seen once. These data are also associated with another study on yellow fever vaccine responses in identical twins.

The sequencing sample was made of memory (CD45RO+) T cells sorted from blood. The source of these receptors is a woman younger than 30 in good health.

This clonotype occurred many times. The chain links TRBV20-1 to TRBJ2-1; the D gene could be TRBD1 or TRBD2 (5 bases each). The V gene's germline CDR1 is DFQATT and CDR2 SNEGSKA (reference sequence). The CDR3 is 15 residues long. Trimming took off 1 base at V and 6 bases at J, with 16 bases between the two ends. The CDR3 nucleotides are TGCAGTGCTAGAGTGACTAAGCGAGGGGCCAATGAGCAGTTCTTC. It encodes CSARVTKRGANEQFF.

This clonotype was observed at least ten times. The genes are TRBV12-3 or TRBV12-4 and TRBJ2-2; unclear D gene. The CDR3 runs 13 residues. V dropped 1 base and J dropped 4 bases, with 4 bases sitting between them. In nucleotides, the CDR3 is TGTGCCAGCAGTTTAGGAGGCACCGGGGAGCTGTTTTTT. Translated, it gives CASSLGGTGELFF.

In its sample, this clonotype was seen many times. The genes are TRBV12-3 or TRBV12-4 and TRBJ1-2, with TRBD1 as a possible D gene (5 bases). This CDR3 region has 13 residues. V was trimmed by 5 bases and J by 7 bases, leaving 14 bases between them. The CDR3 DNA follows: TGTGCCAGCAGTGGGGCTGGTACGGGTGGCTACACCTTC. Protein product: CASSGAGTGGYTF.

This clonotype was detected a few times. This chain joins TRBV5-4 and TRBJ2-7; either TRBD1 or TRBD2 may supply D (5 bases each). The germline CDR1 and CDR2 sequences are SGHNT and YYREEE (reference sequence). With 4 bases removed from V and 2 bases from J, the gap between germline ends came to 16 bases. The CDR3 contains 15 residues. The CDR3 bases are TGTGCCAGCAGCACCGGGACGGAGCCCACCTACGAGCAGTACTTC. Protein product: CASSTGTEPTYEQYF. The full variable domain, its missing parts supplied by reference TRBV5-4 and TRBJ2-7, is ETGVTQSPTHLIKTRGQQVTLRCSSQSGHNTVSWYQQALGQGPQFIFQYYREEENGRGNFPPRFSGLQFPNYSSELNVNALELDDSALYLCASSTGTEPTYEQYFGPGTRLTVT.